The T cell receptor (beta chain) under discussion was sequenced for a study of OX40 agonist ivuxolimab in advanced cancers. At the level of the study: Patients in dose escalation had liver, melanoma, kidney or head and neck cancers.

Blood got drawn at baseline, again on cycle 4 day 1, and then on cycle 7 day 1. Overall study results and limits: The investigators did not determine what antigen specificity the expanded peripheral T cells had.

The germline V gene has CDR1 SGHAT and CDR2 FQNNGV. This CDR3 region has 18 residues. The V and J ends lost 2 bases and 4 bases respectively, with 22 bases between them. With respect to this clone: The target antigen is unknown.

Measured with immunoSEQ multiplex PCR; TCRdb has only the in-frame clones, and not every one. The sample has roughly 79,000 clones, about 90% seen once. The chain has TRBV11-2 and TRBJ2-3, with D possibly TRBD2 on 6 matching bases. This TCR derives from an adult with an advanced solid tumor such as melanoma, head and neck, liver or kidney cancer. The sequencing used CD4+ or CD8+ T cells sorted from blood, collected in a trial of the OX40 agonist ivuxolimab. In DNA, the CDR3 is TGTGCCAGCAGCTTAACTGGCGGAGGGGCACCCCGATCAGATACGCAGTATTTT. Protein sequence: CASSLTGGGAPRSDTQYF. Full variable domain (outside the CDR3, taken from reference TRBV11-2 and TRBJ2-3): EAGVAQSPRYKIIEKRQSVAFWCNPISGHATLYWYQQILGQGPKLLIQFQNNGVVDDSQLPKDRFSAERLKGVDSTLKIQPAKLEDSAVYLCASSLTGGGAPRSDTQYFGPGTRLTVL.